These 14 T cell receptor beta chains were sequenced from one sample in a study of shared clonotypes between healthy human individuals. Profiling relied on immunoSEQ multiplex PCR, and the TCRdb table lists in-frame clones only, not all of them. The table includes some 2 million clones, approximately 94% detected once. The naive CD8 subset, CD45RO-negative cells positively selected for CCR7, excluded terminally differentiated effector memory CD45RA+ cells. The sample consisted of naive CD8+ T cells sorted from blood. These receptors were taken from a man younger than 35 in good health.

The chain links TRBV4-3 to TRBJ2-2; 8 nucleotides agree with TRBD2. There are 17 residues in the CDR3. CDR1 and CDR2 (germline): LGHNA, YSLEER. V gave up 0 bases and J gave up 0 bases; unmatched junction bases: 3. The CDR3 spells CASSQDSLAANTGELFF. The CDR3 DNA reads as TGCGCCAGCAGCCAAGATTCACTAGCGGCGAACACCGGGGAGCTGTTTTTT.

As to this clone: This specimen includes other DNA sequences encoding the same CDR3. The chain uses TRBV7-9 and TRBJ2-5, with D unresolved. The CDR3 covers 11 residues. Germline CDR1 is SEHNR and CDR2 is FQNEAQ (reference sequence). Trimming pared 2 bases from V and 5 bases from J, leaving 3 bases between. CDR3 bases: TGTGCCAGCAGCTTAAGTGAGACCCAGTACTTC. Residues: CASSLSETQYF.

The chain recombines TRBV5-4 with TRBJ2-1; D gene ambiguous. V lost 4 bases, J lost 4 bases, and 15 bases lay in between. The germline gives CDR1 SGHNT, CDR2 YYREEE (reference sequence). This CDR3 spans 15 amino acids. CDR3 nucleotide sequence: TGTGCCAGCAGCCCCCCGGACGGATTGTACAATGAGCAGTTCTTC. Residues: CASSPPDGLYNEQFF.

CDR3 sequence: CASSLRQGQGNTIYF. The DNA for the CDR3 is TGCGCCAGCAGCTTGCGCCAGGGGCAAGGAAACACCATATATTTT. V and J are TRBV5-1 and TRBJ1-3; D may be TRBD1 (6 bases). This CDR3 contains 15 residues. Germline CDR1 and CDR2: SGHRS and YFSETQ. Between the trimmed V and J ends, which lost 1 base and 4 bases, there was a span of 12 bases. The full variable domain, with the rest looked up from reference TRBV5-1 and TRBJ1-3, is KAGVTQTPRYLIKTRGQQVTLSCSPISGHRSVSWYQQTPGQGLQFLFEYFSETQRNKGNFPGRFSGRQFSNSRSEMNVSTLELGDSALYLCASSLRQGQGNTIYFGEGSWLTVV.

For this clone: Distinct nucleotide sequences in the sample also encode this CDR3. The chain links TRBV6-1 to TRBJ2-3, with 8 bases aligning to TRBD2. Germline lookup yields CDR1 MNHNS and CDR2 SASEGT. V lost 3 bases, J lost 4 bases, and 3 bases stayed unmatched. CDR3 length equals 14 residues. In DNA form, the CDR3 reads TGTGCCAGCAGTGACGGACTAGCAGCAGATACGCAGTATTTT. Translation: CASSDGLAADTQYF.

V usage is TRBV6-5 and J usage is TRBJ2-3; 10 nucleotides align to TRBD2. The CDR3 sequence is 15 residues long. Germline V gene data show CDR1 as MNHEY and CDR2 as SVGAGI. V trimming: 4 bases; J trimming: 3 bases; junction bases outside the gene matches: 4. The CDR3 loop is CASSSWTSGTDTQYF. The CDR3 DNA follows: TGTGCCAGCAGTTCCTGGACTAGCGGAACAGATACGCAGTATTTT.

The V call is TRBV30, the J call TRBJ2-7; D is possibly TRBD1 (6 bases). Trimming removed 0 bases at V and 0 bases at J, with 15 bases between. The CDR3 loop spans 16 amino acids. Germline V gene sequence: CDR1 GTSNPN, CDR2 SVGIG (reference sequence). CDR3 coding DNA: TGTGCCTGGAGTGTTCGTGGGGGCCGCAGCTCCTACGAGCAGTACTTC. Translated, it gives CAWSVRGGRSSYEQYF.

The J gene is TRBJ1-2, the V gene TRBV4-1; D gene uncertain. This CDR3 contains 14 residues. V was pared by 1 base and J by 2 bases, with 8 bases between. CDR1 is MGHRA and CDR2 is YSYEKL in the germline V gene. CDR3 residues: CASSQASENYGYTF. CDR3 DNA sequence: TGCGCCAGCAGCCAAGCCTCTGAAAACTATGGCTACACCTTC.

Details on this clone: The sample contains more than one DNA sequence encoding this CDR3. The J gene is TRBJ2-1, the V gene TRBV9; 9 bases fit TRBD1. The V gene end was trimmed by 0 bases and the J gene end by 4 bases; junction bases not matched to a gene: 2. Germline CDR1 and CDR2: SGDLS and YYNGEE. CDR3 length: 15 residues. The CDR3: CASSVEGTGYNEQFF. CDR3 nucleotide sequence: TGTGCCAGCAGCGTAGAAGGGACAGGGTACAATGAGCAGTTCTTC.

The chain is built from TRBV6-1 and TRBJ2-3; no reliable D call. V lost 7 bases and J 4 bases, leaving 9 bases between the germline ends. Germline V gene lookup returns CDR1 MNHNS and CDR2 SASEGT. The CDR3 consists of 12 residues. The DNA of the CDR3 is TGTGCCAGCACAATCCCCCCAGATACGCAGTATTTT. This translates into CASTIPPDTQYF.

The genes are TRBV11-2 and TRBJ1-1; D is undetermined. This CDR3 contains 14 residues. The germline CDR1 and CDR2 sequences are SGHAT and FQNNGV. V was trimmed by 5 bases and J by 5 bases, leaving 15 bases between them. In DNA, the CDR3 is TGTGCCAGCAGCCACGGTCCAGGTAGGACTGAAGCTTTCTTT. This gives the protein CASSHGPGRTEAFF. Looking up the rest from reference TRBV11-2 and TRBJ1-1 gives the full variable domain: EAGVAQSPRYKIIEKRQSVAFWCNPISGHATLYWYQQILGQGPKLLIQFQNNGVVDDSQLPKDRFSAERLKGVDSTLKIQPAKLEDSAVYLCASSHGPGRTEAFFGQGTRLTVV.

The rearrangement joins TRBV19 to TRBJ2-7; D might be TRBD1 (5 bases). The CDR3 totals 15 residues. V lost 5 bases and J 2 bases, leaving 16 bases between the germline ends. CDR1 and CDR2 from the germline V gene are LNHDA and SQIVND (reference sequence). The CDR3 is CASSRQYERTYEQYF. In DNA, the CDR3 is TGTGCCAGTAGTCGACAGTACGAAAGAACCTACGAGCAGTACTTC. The entire variable domain, with the rest obtained from reference TRBV19 and TRBJ2-7, is as follows: DGGITQSPKYLFRKEGQNVTLSCEQNLNHDAMYWYRQDPGQGLRLIYYSQIVNDFQKGDIAEGYSVSREKKESFPLTVTSAQKNPTAFYLCASSRQYERTYEQYFGPGTRLTVT.

The chain has TRBV9 and TRBJ1-1; maybe TRBD1 (5 bases). CDR3 length: 13 residues. CDR1 is SGDLS, CDR2 YYNGEE, per germline. V lost 4 bases, J lost 1 base, and 8 bases lay in between. In DNA, the CDR3 is TGTGCCAGCAGCCGGACACCGAACACTGAAGCTTTCTTT. Translation: CASSRTPNTEAFF.

The V gene is TRBV27, the J gene TRBJ1-4; D is possibly TRBD1 (6 bases). V shed 5 bases and J shed 8 bases, with 15 bases lying between them. Germline V CDR1 and CDR2: MNHEY, SMNVEV (reference sequence). There are 14 residues in the CDR3. The CDR3 here is CASSMTGGGEKLFF. The CDR3 nucleotides read TGTGCCAGCAGTATGACAGGCGGGGGAGAAAAACTGTTTTTT.